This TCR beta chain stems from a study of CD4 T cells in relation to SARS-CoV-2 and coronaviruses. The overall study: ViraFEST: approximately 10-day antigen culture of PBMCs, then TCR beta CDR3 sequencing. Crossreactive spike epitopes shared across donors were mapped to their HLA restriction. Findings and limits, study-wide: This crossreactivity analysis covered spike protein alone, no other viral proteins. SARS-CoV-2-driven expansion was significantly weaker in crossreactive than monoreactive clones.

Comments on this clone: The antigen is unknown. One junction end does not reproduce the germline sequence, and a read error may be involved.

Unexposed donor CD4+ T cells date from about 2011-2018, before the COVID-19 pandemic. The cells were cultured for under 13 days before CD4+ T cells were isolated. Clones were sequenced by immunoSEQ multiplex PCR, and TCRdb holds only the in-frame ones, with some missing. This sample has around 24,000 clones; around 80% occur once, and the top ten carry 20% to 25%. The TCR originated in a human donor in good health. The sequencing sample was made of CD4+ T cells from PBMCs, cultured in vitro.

DNA for the CDR3: TGTGCCAGCAGCTTAGGGCAGCTTGAACAACTGTTTTTT. Its protein is CASSLGQLEQLFF. V usage is TRBV11-2 and J usage is TRBJ1-4; D uncertain. This CDR3 region has 13 residues. Germline V gives CDR1 SGHAT, CDR2 FQNNGV.